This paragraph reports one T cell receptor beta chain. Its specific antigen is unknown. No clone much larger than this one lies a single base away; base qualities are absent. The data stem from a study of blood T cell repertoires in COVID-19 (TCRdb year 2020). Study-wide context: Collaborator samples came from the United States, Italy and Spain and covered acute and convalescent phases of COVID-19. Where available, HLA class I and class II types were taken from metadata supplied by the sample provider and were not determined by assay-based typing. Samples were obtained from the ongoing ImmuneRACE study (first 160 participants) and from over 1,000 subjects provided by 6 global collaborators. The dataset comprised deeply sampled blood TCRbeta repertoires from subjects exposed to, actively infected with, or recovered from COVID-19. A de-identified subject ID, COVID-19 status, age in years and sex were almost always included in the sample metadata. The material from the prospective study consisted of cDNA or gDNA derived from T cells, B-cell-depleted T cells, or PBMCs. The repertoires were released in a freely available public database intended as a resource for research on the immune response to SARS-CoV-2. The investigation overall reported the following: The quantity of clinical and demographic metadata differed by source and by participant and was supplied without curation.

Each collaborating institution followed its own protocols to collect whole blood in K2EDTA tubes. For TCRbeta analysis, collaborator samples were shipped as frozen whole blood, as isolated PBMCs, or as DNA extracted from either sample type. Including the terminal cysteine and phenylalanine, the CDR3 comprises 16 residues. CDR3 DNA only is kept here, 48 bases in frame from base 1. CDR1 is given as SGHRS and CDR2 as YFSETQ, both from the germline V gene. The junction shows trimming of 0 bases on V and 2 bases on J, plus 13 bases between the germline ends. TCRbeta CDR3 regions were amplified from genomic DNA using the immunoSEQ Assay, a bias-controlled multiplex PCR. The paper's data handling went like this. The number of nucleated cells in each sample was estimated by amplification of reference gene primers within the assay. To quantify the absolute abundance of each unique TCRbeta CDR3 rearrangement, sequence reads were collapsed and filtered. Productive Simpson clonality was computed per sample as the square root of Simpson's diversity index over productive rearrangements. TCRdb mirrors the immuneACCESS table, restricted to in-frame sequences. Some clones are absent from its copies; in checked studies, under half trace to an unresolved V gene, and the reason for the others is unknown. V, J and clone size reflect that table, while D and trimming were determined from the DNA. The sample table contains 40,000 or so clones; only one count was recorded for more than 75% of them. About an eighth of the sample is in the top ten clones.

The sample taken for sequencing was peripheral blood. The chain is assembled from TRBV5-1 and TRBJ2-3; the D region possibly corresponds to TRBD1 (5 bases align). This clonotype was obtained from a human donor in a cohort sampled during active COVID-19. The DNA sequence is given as TGCGCCAGCAGCTTGGAGCAGGGTGACTCCACAGATACGCAGTATTTT. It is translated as CASSLEQGDSTDTQYF.